This T cell receptor beta chain was identified during a study of patients and donors after allogeneic stem cell transplantation. A single record per CDR3 protein comes from TCRdb applying MiXCR to the RT-PCR reads. The sample lists 900,000 to 1,000,000 distinct CDR3 sequences; more than 15% were seen once. A few counts support this clonotype. The CDR3 consists of 14 residues. Per the germline V gene, CDR1 is MNHEY and CDR2 is SMNVEV (reference sequence). V was shortened by 6 bases and J by 4 bases, with 13 bases between the two germline ends. What was sequenced was blood, either unsorted or a sorted T cell fraction (not recorded which). This receptor was taken from a human donor who was either an allogeneic HSCT recipient or a stem cell or donor lymphocyte infusion donor (not recorded which). It is not recorded whose cells these are; they may come from a transplant donor. The V and J genes are TRBV27 and TRBJ1-5; unclear D gene. The CDR3 bases are TGTGCCAGCAGGCTGGCGGGCTCAAATCAGCCCCAGCATTTT. Its translation: CASRLAGSNQPQHF.